Each of the 5 T cell receptor beta chains below was sequenced from the same sample in a study of graft-versus-host responses after intestinal transplantation. Their target antigens are unknown. Profiling relied on immunoSEQ multiplex PCR, and the TCRdb table lists in-frame clones only, not all of them. The sample has about 88,000 clones, 90% seen once. The sequences come from unstimulated CD4+ T cells sorted from spleen or lymph node cells, collected before intestinal transplant. Receptors were obtained from a human donor who received an intestinal transplant.

The rearrangement uses TRBV11-2 and TRBJ1-2, with D unresolved. The germline V gene encodes CDR1 SGHAT and CDR2 FQNNGV. The CDR3 is 13 amino acids. V lost 4 bases to trimming and J lost 6 bases, with 12 bases between them. The CDR3, as DNA: TGTGCCAGCAGCTCCCGACCGACTGATGGCTACACCTTC. Translating it yields CASSSRPTDGYTF.

V and J are TRBV4-2 and TRBJ2-5; TRBD2 matches at 7 bases. V lost 1 base to trimming and J lost 1 base; unmatched junction nucleotides: 6. Germline CDR1 and CDR2: LGHNA and YNFKEQ. The CDR3 totals 16 residues. The CDR3 nucleotides are TGTGCCAGCAGCCAAGGAGGTCGACTAGCCCAAGAGACCCAGTACTTC. Amino acid sequence: CASSQGGRLAQETQYF.

The genes are TRBV5-6 and TRBJ1-2, with D perhaps matching TRBD1 (5 bases). Germline-derived CDR1 and CDR2 are SGHDT and YYEEEE. CDR3 length equals 13 residues. V dropped 0 bases and J dropped 2 bases, with 5 bases sitting between them. CDR3 DNA sequence: TGTGCCAGCAGCTTGGACAGGAACTATGGCTACACCTTC. Its protein is CASSLDRNYGYTF. Full variable domain (outside the CDR3, taken from reference TRBV5-6 and TRBJ1-2): DAGVTQSPTHLIKTRGQQVTLRCSPKSGHDTVSWYQQALGQGPQFIFQYYEEEERQRGNFPDRFSGHQFPNYSSELNVNALLLGDSALYLCASSLDRNYGYTFGSGTRLTVV.

V and J are TRBV20-1 and TRBJ2-5, with D uncertain. From germline, CDR1 is DFQATT and CDR2 SNEGSKA (reference sequence). The CDR3 is made up of 10 amino acids. V was trimmed by 6 bases and J by 4 bases, leaving 6 bases between them. CDR3 nucleotides: TGCAGTGCCCCGCGAGAGACCCAGTACTTC. The encoded protein is CSAPRETQYF.

Concerning this clone: An end of the junction does not agree with germline; a read error may underlie this. The V call is TRBV19, the J call TRBJ1-6; 9 bases match TRBD1. Germline CDR1 reads LNHDA; CDR2 reads SQIVND (reference sequence). The CDR3 extends over 15 amino acids. CDR3 region: CASNLGTGFNSPLHF. As DNA, the CDR3 is TGTGCGAGTAACCTGGGGACAGGGTTTAATTCACCCCTCCACTTT.